This is a list of T cell receptor beta chains from one sample in a study of blood T cell repertoires in COVID-19. Libraries were prepared by immunoSEQ multiplex PCR; TCRdb keeps only in-frame clonotypes and omits some of them. The table has roughly 70,000 clones, approximately 80% seen once. Sequencing input: peripheral blood. The receptors shown here come from a woman over 75 with active or convalescent COVID-19. The CDR3 runs from the conserved cysteine through the conserved F or W.

V	CDR3
TRBV4-3	CASSRLLTSGTDTQYF
TRBV28	CASSPDRVRQPQHF
TRBV7-3	CASSLQGYSGETQYF
TRBV28	CASSLPGQGDYEQYF
TRBV6-6	CASSRDFEKLFF
TRBV18	CASSPPPTGGDFNYGYTF
TRBV7-6	CASSLAPGGSSYNEQFF
TRBV29-1	CSVEGTGTAYEQYF
TRBV27	CASSLAGGYNEQFF
TRBV7-9	CASSLVSGWQFF
TRBV6-2/TRBV6-3	CASSRDGGSYYEQYF
TRBV11-3	CASSPYGSGGTPEQFF
TRBV24-1	CATSDLTGGLGNEQFF
TRBV25-1	CASSGTSGDTGELFF
TRBV29-1	CSVGDTGPGPYEQYF
TRBV18	CASSPWTGRGSTEAFF
TRBV6-2/TRBV6-3	CASSSGLAGLHEQYF
TRBV7-6	CASSSGLAGGETQYF